These 26 T cell receptor beta chains share one sample of origin, sequenced in a study of blood T cell repertoires in COVID-19. The repertoire was sequenced with immunoSEQ multiplex PCR; TCRdb's copy has only in-frame clones and lacks some. Counted here are tens of thousands of clones, around four fifths occurring once; the ten biggest clones make up 10% to 15%. Sequencing was performed on peripheral blood. The receptors stem from a human donor in a cohort sampled during active COVID-19.

The J gene is TRBJ2-1, the V gene TRBV7-9, with D possibly being TRBD1 (6 bases). The CDR3 is 13 residues long. Germline values: CDR1 SEHNR, CDR2 FQNEAQ (reference sequence). With 5 bases removed from V and 4 bases from J, the gap between germline ends came to 9 bases. CDR3 protein: CASSPQGYNEQFF. For the CDR3, the DNA is TGTGCCAGCAGCCCTCAGGGGTACAATGAGCAGTTCTTC. Together with reference TRBV7-9 and TRBJ2-1, the CDR3 gives the full variable domain: DTGVSQNPRHKITKRGQNVTFRCDPISEHNRLYWYRQTLGQGPEFLTYFQNEAQLEKSRLLSDRFSAERPKGSFSTLEIQRTEQGDSAMYLCASSPQGYNEQFFGPGTRLTVL.

The chain uses TRBV6-5 and TRBJ2-7; unclear D gene. The CDR3 runs 11 residues. CDR1 and CDR2 from the germline V gene are MNHEY and SVGAGI. V shed 4 bases and J shed 3 bases, with 4 bases lying between them. The CDR3 coding sequence is TGTGCCAGCAGTTCCTTCTACGAGCAGTACTTC. This gives the protein CASSSFYEQYF.

The chain links TRBV7-2 to TRBJ1-4; 7 nucleotides align to TRBD1. Unmatched junction bases numbered 12, after V lost 4 bases and J lost 7 bases. Germline CDR1 is SGHTA and CDR2 is FQGNSA. CDR3 length: 16 amino acids. In DNA form, the CDR3 reads TGTGCCAGCAGCTCCCAACTAACCGGGACAGCTGAAAAACTGTTTTTT. Protein sequence: CASSSQLTGTAEKLFF.

The V call is TRBV29-1, the J call TRBJ2-3, with a tentative D call TRBD2 (5 bases). V shed 0 bases and J shed 3 bases, with 10 bases lying between them. Germline V gene sequence: CDR1 SQVTM, CDR2 ANQGSEA. The CDR3 contains 14 residues. As DNA, the CDR3 is TGCAGCGTTGAAGAGAGGGATCGGACAGATACGCAGTATTTT. It yields the protein CSVEERDRTDTQYF.

This chain's CDR3 is CASSQPPKTGTTGELFF. For the CDR3, the DNA is TGCGCCAGCAGCCAACCCCCTAAGACAGGGACGACCGGGGAGCTGTTTTTT. The chain is built from TRBV4-1 and TRBJ2-2; 7 nucleotides align to TRBD1. Germline V CDR1 and CDR2: MGHRA, YSYEKL. This CDR3 is built from 17 residues. With V trimmed by 2 bases and J by 5 bases, 11 bases remained unmatched.

The chain combines TRBV9 with TRBJ1-1; 9 bases line up with TRBD1. CDR1 is SGDLS, CDR2 YYNGEE, per germline. Trimming at V came to 3 bases and at J to 1 base, leaving 7 bases not matched to a gene. The CDR3 contains 16 residues. CDR3 amino acids: CASSAGTGKGNTEAFF. DNA of the CDR3: TGTGCCAGCAGCGCCGGGACAGGGAAAGGGAACACTGAAGCTTTCTTT. Variable domain in full (rest from reference TRBV9 and TRBJ1-1): DSGVTQTPKHLITATGQRVTLRCSPRSGDLSVYWYQQSLDQGLQFLIQYYNGEERAKGNILERFSAQQFPDLHSELNLSSLELGDSALYFCASSAGTGKGNTEAFFGQGTRLTVV.

The CDR3 region is CASSSGTGGYGYTF. CDR3 sequence (DNA): TGTGCCAGCAGTAGCGGGACAGGGGGTTATGGCTACACCTTC. J is TRBJ1-2 and V is TRBV6-5; 11 bases match TRBD1. Germline V CDR1 and CDR2: MNHEY, SVGAGI. V trimming: 5 bases; J trimming: 5 bases; junction bases outside the gene matches: 4. There are 14 residues in the CDR3.

The rearrangement joins TRBV21-1 to TRBJ2-3; the D call of TRBD1 is as the table states it, not checked on the DNA. TRBV21-1 counts as a pseudogene. This CDR3 comprises 20 residues. DNA for the CDR3: TGTGCCAGCAGCAAAGCGCTGGGCAGGGTAGGCCTTACTGGATTAGATACGCAGTATTTT. Its translation: CASSKALGRVGLTGLDTQYF.

V is TRBV19 and J is TRBJ2-1, with 8 bases matching TRBD2. In germline, CDR1 is LNHDA, CDR2 SQIVND (reference sequence). V lost 5 bases to trimming and J lost 2 bases; unmatched junction nucleotides: 8. The length of the CDR3 is 16 residues. The CDR3 sequence is CASSSPGGATYNEQFF. The DNA of the CDR3 is TGTGCCAGTAGTTCCCCCGGGGGGGCTACCTACAATGAGCAGTTCTTC. Drawing the rest from reference TRBV19 and TRBJ2-1, the complete variable domain is DGGITQSPKYLFRKEGQNVTLSCEQNLNHDAMYWYRQDPGQGLRLIYYSQIVNDFQKGDIAEGYSVSREKKESFPLTVTSAQKNPTAFYLCASSSPGGATYNEQFFGPGTRLTVL.

This clone was picked up one time. J is TRBJ2-3 and V is TRBV10-3; no definite D call. Trimming pared 7 bases from V and 0 bases from J, leaving 8 bases between. The CDR3 is made up of 13 amino acids. CDR1 and CDR2 from the germline V gene are ENHRY and SYGVKD. The CDR3 sequence: CAITSGSTDTQYF. The DNA for the CDR3 is TGTGCCATCACTTCAGGAAGCACAGATACGCAGTATTTT.

V and J are TRBV29-1 and TRBJ2-6; TRBD1 is a possible D gene (6 bases). This CDR3 spans 13 amino acids. Trimming left V 5 bases short and J 1 base short, with 6 bases between. Looked up from germline, CDR1 is SQVTM and CDR2 is ANQGSEA. This CDR3 reads CSVTGSGANVLTF. The CDR3 DNA sequence: TGCAGCGTTACAGGGTCTGGGGCCAACGTCCTGACTTTC.

The chain has TRBV5-1 and TRBJ2-7; 11 nucleotides align to TRBD1. The germline V gene encodes CDR1 SGHRS and CDR2 YFSETQ. Unmatched junction bases numbered 6, after V lost 4 bases and J lost 3 bases. The CDR3 loop spans 15 amino acids. The CDR3 sequence: CASSPRTGGVYEQYF. The CDR3 nucleotides are TGCGCCAGCAGCCCCCGGACAGGGGGCGTCTACGAGCAGTACTTC.

V gene TRBV20-1 combines with J gene TRBJ1-1; D uncertain. This CDR3 is 11 amino acids long. The V gene's germline CDR1 is DFQATT and CDR2 SNEGSKA (reference sequence). Trimming removed 5 bases at V and 6 bases at J, with 10 bases between. The CDR3 DNA reads as TGCAGTGCTGGGAAGGGAGCTGAAGCTTTCTTT. This gives the protein CSAGKGAEAFF.

The chain has TRBV7-8 and TRBJ2-2, with 8 positions matching TRBD2. The trim removed 7 bases at V and 3 bases at J, leaving 10 bases unmatched. The CDR3 loop spans 16 amino acids. Germline lookup yields CDR1 SGHVS and CDR2 FQNEAQ. This CDR3 is CASTPGVAGYTGELFF. The CDR3 DNA reads TGTGCCAGCACCCCCGGGGTAGCGGGATACACCGGGGAGCTGTTTTTT.

The rearrangement joins TRBV6-6 to TRBJ2-1; maybe TRBD1 (8 bases). The CDR3 runs 16 residues. V was clipped by 0 bases and J by 9 bases, with 18 bases between them. Germline CDR1 is MNHNY and CDR2 is SVGAGI (reference sequence). Written as DNA, the CDR3 is TGTGCCAGCAGTTACTCGCAGGGGGCGACTAGCCGTGAGCAGTTCTTC. Its protein is CASSYSQGATSREQFF.

The gene calls are TRBV2 and TRBJ1-5; 9 bases fit TRBD1. The V segment lost 6 bases and the J segment 2 bases; nucleotides outside the gene matches: 5. The CDR3 extends over 15 amino acids. Germline V CDR1 and CDR2: SNHLY, FYNNEI. The CDR3 loop is CASRGQGLGNQPQHF. CDR3 DNA: TGTGCCAGCAGGGGACAGGGCTTGGGCAATCAGCCCCAGCATTTT. Full variable domain (rest looked up from reference TRBV2 and TRBJ1-5): EPEVTQTPSHQVTQMGQEVILRCVPISNHLYFYWYRQILGQKVEFLVSFYNNEISEKSEIFDDQFSVERPDGSNFTLKIRSTKLEDSAMYFCASRGQGLGNQPQHFGDGTRLSIL.

The CDR3 sequence: CASSLAVDRNNEKLFF. The CDR3 nucleotides are TGCGCCAGCAGCTTGGCCGTTGACAGAAACAATGAAAAACTGTTTTTT. The chain links TRBV5-1 to TRBJ1-4; tentatively, D is TRBD1 (5 bases). From germline, CDR1 is SGHRS and CDR2 YFSETQ. The CDR3 contains 16 residues. V was cut by 0 bases and J by 5 bases, with 14 bases left in between.

The CDR3, as DNA: TGTGCCAGCAGCCAAGATGGAAGGGGCCTCTCCTATAATTCACCCCTCCACTTT. It is translated as CASSQDGRGLSYNSPLHF. The chain recombines TRBV3-1 (or the pseudogene TRBV3-2) with TRBJ1-6; D perhaps matches TRBD1 (5 bases). Looked up from germline, CDR1 is LGHDT and CDR2 is YNNKEL (reference sequence). Between the trimmed V and J ends, which lost 0 bases and 0 bases, there was a span of 12 bases. CDR3 size: 18 residues.

The chain uses TRBV7-6 and TRBJ2-1; D unresolved. Germline-derived CDR1 and CDR2 are SGHVS and FNYEAQ. V lost 5 bases to trimming and J lost 4 bases, with 9 bases between them. The CDR3 runs to 13 residues. Written as DNA, the CDR3 is TGTGCCAGCAGCACGAGAAAGTACAATGAGCAGTTCTTC. Translating it yields CASSTRKYNEQFF.

V is TRBV6-5 and J is TRBJ2-1; 7 nucleotides match TRBD1. After removal of 4 bases from V and 5 bases from J, the junction contained 11 bases not matched to a gene. CDR1 and CDR2 (germline): MNHEY, SVGAGI. This CDR3 is 16 amino acids long. DNA of the CDR3: TGTGCCAGCAGTTCACAGCCCCCGGGGACAGACAATGAGCAGTTCTTC. Its translation: CASSSQPPGTDNEQFF.

The rearrangement uses TRBV7-2 and TRBJ1-1, with D perhaps matching TRBD1 (6 bases). This CDR3 has 15 residues. With 2 bases removed from V and 3 bases from J, the gap between germline ends came to 13 bases. The V gene's germline CDR1 is SGHTA and CDR2 FQGNSA. The DNA of the CDR3 is TGTGCCAGCAGCTTAATTGTGGGGGCTTACACTGAAGCTTTCTTT. The encoded protein is CASSLIVGAYTEAFF. Looking up the rest from reference TRBV7-2 and TRBJ1-1 gives the full variable domain: GAGVSQSPSNKVTEKGKDVELRCDPISGHTALYWYRQSLGQGLEFLIYFQGNSAPDKSGLPSDRFSAERTGGSVSTLTIQRTQQEDSAVYLCASSLIVGAYTEAFFGQGTRLTVV.

The chain recombines TRBV10-2 with TRBJ2-3; TRBD2 aligns across 8 bases. V shed 7 bases, J shed 2 bases, and the junction held 11 bases outside the gene matches. Germline loops: CDR1 WSHSY, CDR2 SAAADI. This CDR3 spans 16 amino acids. CDR3 region: CASKTAGTSPTDTQYF. The DNA for the CDR3 is TGCGCCAGCAAGACTGCCGGGACTAGTCCCACAGATACGCAGTATTTT.

This rearrangement joins TRBV28 to TRBJ2-7; 9 bases agree with TRBD1. Germline trimming cut 2 bases from V and 2 bases from J; bases unmatched to any gene: 4. This CDR3 has 15 residues. Looked up from germline, CDR1 is MDHEN and CDR2 is SYDVKM. CDR3: CASSLLGTGTYEQYF. DNA for the CDR3: TGTGCCAGCAGTTTACTTGGGACAGGGACCTACGAGCAGTACTTC.

The genes are TRBV6-1 and TRBJ2-4; a possible D gene is TRBD1 (6 bases). Trimming took off 4 bases at V and 2 bases at J, with 15 bases between the two ends. CDR1 and CDR2 (germline): MNHNS, SASEGT. The CDR3 has 16 residues. The CDR3 DNA sequence: TGTGCCAGCAGTGGGGCGGACAGTTTATCCAAAAACATTCAGTACTTC. Protein: CASSGADSLSKNIQYF.

The chain's CDR3 is CASSLAGLAGRTSEQFF. Written as DNA, the CDR3 is TGCGCCAGCAGCTTGGCAGGACTAGCGGGTCGTACAAGTGAGCAGTTCTTC. The chain uses TRBV5-1 and TRBJ2-1; 11 bases fit TRBD2. V was pared by 0 bases and J by 9 bases, with 11 bases of the junction left unmatched. Germline CDR1 is SGHRS and CDR2 is YFSETQ. The CDR3 is made up of 17 amino acids. Looking up the rest from reference TRBV5-1 and TRBJ2-1 gives the full variable domain: KAGVTQTPRYLIKTRGQQVTLSCSPISGHRSVSWYQQTPGQGLQFLFEYFSETQRNKGNFPGRFSGRQFSNSRSEMNVSTLELGDSALYLCASSLAGLAGRTSEQFFGPGTRLTVL.

The sample holds one count of this clone. The chain is built from TRBV5-1 and TRBJ1-2; the match to TRBD1 covers 9 bases. Germline V CDR1 and CDR2: SGHRS, YFSETQ. The CDR3 is 15 residues long. The ends lost 4 bases at V and 7 bases at J; junction bases unmatched: 11. The CDR3 here is CASSPSPGQGGGYTF. CDR3 sequence (DNA): TGCGCCAGCAGCCCCTCACCGGGACAGGGCGGTGGCTACACCTTC.